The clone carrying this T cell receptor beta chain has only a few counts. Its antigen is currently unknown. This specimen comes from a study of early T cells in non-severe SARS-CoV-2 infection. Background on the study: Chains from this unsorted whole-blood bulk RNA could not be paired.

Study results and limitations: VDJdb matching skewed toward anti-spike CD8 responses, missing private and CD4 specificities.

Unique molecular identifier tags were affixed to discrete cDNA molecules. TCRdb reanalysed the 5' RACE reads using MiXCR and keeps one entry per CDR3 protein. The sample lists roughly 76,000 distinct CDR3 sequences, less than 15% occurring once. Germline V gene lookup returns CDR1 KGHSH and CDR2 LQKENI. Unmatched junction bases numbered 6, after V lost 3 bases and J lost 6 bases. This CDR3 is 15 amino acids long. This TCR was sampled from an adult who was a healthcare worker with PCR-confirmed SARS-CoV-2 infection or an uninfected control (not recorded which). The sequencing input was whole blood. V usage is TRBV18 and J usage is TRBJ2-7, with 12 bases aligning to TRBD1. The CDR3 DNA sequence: TGTGCCAGCTCACCCTCCGGGACAGGGGGCATCGAGCAGTACTTC. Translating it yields CASSPSGTGGIEQYF.